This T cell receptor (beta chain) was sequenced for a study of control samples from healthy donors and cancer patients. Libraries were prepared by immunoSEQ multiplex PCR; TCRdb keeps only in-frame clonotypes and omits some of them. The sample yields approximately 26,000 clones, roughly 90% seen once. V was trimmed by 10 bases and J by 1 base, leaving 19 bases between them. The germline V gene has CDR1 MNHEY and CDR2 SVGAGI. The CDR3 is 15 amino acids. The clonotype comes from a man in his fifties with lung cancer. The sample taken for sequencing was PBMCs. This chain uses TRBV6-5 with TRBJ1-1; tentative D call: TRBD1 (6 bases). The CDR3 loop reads CATRPPRGRNTEAFF. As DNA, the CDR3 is TGTGCCACCCGCCCCCCCCGGGGGCGGAACACTGAAGCTTTCTTT.